A selection of T cell receptor beta chains follows, all from one sample in a study of Graves' ophthalmopathy and Graves' hyperthyroidism. MiXCR, run by TCRdb on the multiplex PCR reads, gives a single entry per CDR3 protein. The table shows 300,000 to 400,000 distinct CDR3 sequences, with roughly a sixth occurring only once. Input material: peripheral blood. Receptors were obtained from an adult woman with stable Graves' hyperthyroidism. The CDR3 runs from the conserved cysteine through the conserved F or W. The D gene is left open where the match is weak. Size tells how often a clone was seen (once, few, many) or the class of an expanded clone, and some rows leave it out.

size: many; V: TRBV4-3; J: TRBJ2-5; D: TRBD2; CDR3: CASSQDHPPGRLKETQYF; DNA: TGCGCCAGCAGCCAAGATCACCCCCCCGGGAGGTTAAAAGAGACCCAGTACTTC
size: NA; V: TRBV11-2; J: TRBJ1-4; D: NA; CDR3: CASSLGEKLFF; DNA: TGTGCCAGCAGCTTAGGTGAAAAACTGTTTTTT
size: few; V: TRBV12-3/TRBV12-4; J: TRBJ1-3; D: NA; CDR3: CASRAASYSGNTIYF; DNA: TGTGCCAGCAGGGCAGCGAGTTACTCTGGAAACACCATATATTTT
size: many; V: TRBV20-1; J: TRBJ2-6; D: NA; CDR3: CSARGWSGANVLTF; DNA: TGCAGTGCTAGGGGATGGTCTGGGGCCAACGTCCTGACTTTC
size: many; V: TRBV7-8; J: TRBJ1-5; D: NA; CDR3: CASSLGLSGGGNQPQHF; DNA: TGTGCCAGCAGCTTAGGTCTTAGCGGGGGCGGCAATCAGCCCCAGCATTTT
size: many; V: TRBV5-4; J: TRBJ1-2; D: NA; CDR3: CASSLRGQPHTNYGYTF; DNA: TGTGCCAGCAGCTTAAGAGGACAACCCCACACTAACTATGGCTACACCTTC
size: many; V: TRBV27; J: TRBJ1-2; D: TRBD1; CDR3: CASSPSGGDGYGYTF; DNA: TGTGCCAGCAGTCCGTCAGGGGGCGATGGCTATGGCTACACCTTC
size: few; V: TRBV11-1; J: TRBJ2-5; D: TRBD2; CDR3: CASTKARGSGGETEYF; DNA: TGTGCCAGCACCAAGGCACGCGGGAGCGGAGGAGAGACGGAGTACTTC
size: many; V: TRBV10-3; J: TRBJ1-1; D: NA; CDR3: CAIRDVTRANTEAFF; DNA: TGTGCCATCAGAGATGTGACAAGGGCGAACACTGAAGCTTTCTTT
size: few; V: TRBV11-2; J: TRBJ2-2; D: TRBD2; CDR3: CASSAASGPNTGELFF; DNA: TGTGCCAGCAGCGCCGCTAGCGGGCCAAACACCGGGGAGCTGTTTTTT
size: many; V: TRBV28; J: TRBJ2-6; D: TRBD2; CDR3: CASSLLGLAGVAGANVLTF; DNA: TGTGCCAGCAGTTTACTCGGACTAGCGGGAGTAGCGGGGGCCAACGTCCTGACTTTC
size: NA; V: TRBV2; J: TRBJ1-6; D: TRBD1; CDR3: CASSDTGASTPLHF; DNA: TGTGCCAGCAGTGATACAGGGGCGTCGACACCCCTCCACTTT
size: many; V: TRBV20-1; J: TRBJ2-5; D: TRBD2; CDR3: CSARSGGSAETQYF; DNA: TGCAGTGCTAGATCGGGCGGGAGTGCAGAGACCCAGTACTTC
size: NA; V: TRBV24-1; J: TRBJ2-7; D: NA; CDR3: CAWSAGGLEQYF; DNA: TGTGCCTGGAGTGCCGGGGGGCTAGAGCAGTACTTC
size: NA; V: TRBV12-3/TRBV12-4; J: TRBJ1-5; D: TRBD1; CDR3: CASSLRSGQGFVGQPQHF; DNA: TGTGCCAGCAGTTTAAGATCTGGACAGGGATTTGTAGGTCAGCCCCAGCATTTT
size: NA; V: TRBV15; J: TRBJ2-5; D: NA; CDR3: CAISRYGGETQYF; DNA: TGTGCCATCAGCAGGTACGGCGGGGAGACCCAGTACTTC
size: NA; V: TRBV9; J: TRBJ2-3; D: NA; CDR3: CASSPGVARWGADTQYF; DNA: TGTGCCAGCAGTCCCGGGGTCGCCCGGTGGGGGGCAGATACGCAGTATTTT
size: many; V: TRBV28; J: TRBJ2-7; D: TRBD2; CDR3: CASSSRLAGVYEQYF; DNA: TGTGCCAGCAGTTCTAGACTAGCGGGAGTTTACGAGCAGTACTTC
size: NA; V: TRBV6-2/TRBV6-3; J: TRBJ2-7; D: NA; CDR3: CASSYEANYEQYF; DNA: TGTGCCAGCAGTTATGAGGCTAACTACGAGCAGTACTTC
size: many; V: TRBV19; J: TRBJ2-5; D: NA; CDR3: CASNRRGAPEGTQYF; DNA: TGTGCCAGTAACCGCCGGGGAGCCCCAGAGGGGACCCAGTACTTC
size: many; V: TRBV6-2/TRBV6-3; J: TRBJ1-5; D: NA; CDR3: CASSYDRSNNQPQHF; DNA: TGTGCCAGCAGTTACGACAGGTCAAACAATCAGCCCCAGCATTTT
size: many; V: TRBV28; J: TRBJ1-1; D: TRBD1; CDR3: CASSIQGTNTEAFF; DNA: TGTGCCAGCAGTATACAGGGGACGAACACTGAAGCTTTCTTT
size: many; V: TRBV7-8; J: TRBJ2-2; D: TRBD1; CDR3: CASSPRTRQGTTGELFF; DNA: TGTGCCAGCAGCCCGCGCACGAGACAGGGGACAACCGGGGAGCTGTTTTTT
size: many; V: TRBV12-3/TRBV12-4; J: TRBJ2-7; D: TRBD1; CDR3: CASGLGGPAYEQYF; DNA: TGTGCCAGCGGCTTAGGGGGCCCTGCCTACGAGCAGTACTTC
size: many; V: TRBV27; J: TRBJ2-3; D: NA; CDR3: CASSPPSGPTDTQYF; DNA: TGTGCCAGCAGCCCCCCGAGCGGTCCAACAGATACGCAGTATTTT
size: NA; V: TRBV6-5; J: TRBJ2-7; D: TRBD2; CDR3: CASSYSWDYDYEQYF; DNA: TGTGCCAGCAGTTACTCGTGGGACTACGATTACGAGCAGTACTTC
size: many; V: TRBV2; J: TRBJ2-7; D: NA; CDR3: CASSEGDKQYF; DNA: TGTGCCAGCAGTGAGGGGGACAAGCAGTACTTC
size: many; V: TRBV11-2; J: TRBJ2-5; D: NA; CDR3: CASSLNGNRETQYF; DNA: TGTGCCAGCAGCTTAAACGGGAATAGAGAGACCCAGTACTTC
size: NA; V: TRBV3-1; J: TRBJ2-2; D: TRBD2; CDR3: CASSQGYRLAGQSCTGELFF; DNA: TGTGCCAGCAGCCAAGGTTACCGGCTAGCGGGGCAAAGTTGCACCGGGGAGCTGTTTTTT
size: many; V: TRBV20-1; J: TRBJ2-5; D: NA; CDR3: CSGQRQETQYF; DNA: TGCAGTGGACAGCGCCAAGAGACCCAGTACTTC
size: few; V: TRBV18; J: TRBJ2-7; D: NA; CDR3: CASSREGGFEQYF; DNA: TGTGCCAGCTCAAGAGAGGGGGGGTTCGAGCAGTACTTC
size: many; V: TRBV5-1; J: TRBJ2-7; D: TRBD2; CDR3: CASSFRTSGSEQYF; DNA: TGCGCCAGCAGCTTTAGGACTAGCGGGAGCGAGCAGTACTTC
size: NA; V: TRBV6-1; J: TRBJ1-2; D: NA; CDR3: CASIPGPTNYGYTF; DNA: TGTGCCAGCATCCCGGGACCGACTAACTATGGCTACACCTTC
size: many; V: TRBV20-1; J: TRBJ2-5; D: NA; CDR3: CSARVGQETQYF; DNA: TGCAGTGCTAGAGTCGGCCAAGAGACCCAGTACTTC
size: many; V: TRBV6-5; J: TRBJ1-2; D: TRBD1; CDR3: CASIGGSTGIKNGYTF; DNA: TGTGCCAGCATCGGGGGATCGACAGGGATAAAAAATGGCTACACCTTC
size: many; V: TRBV6-5; J: TRBJ2-7; D: NA; CDR3: CASSNPTRLAYEQYF; DNA: TGTGCCAGCAGTAACCCCACACGGTTAGCCTACGAGCAGTACTTC
size: many; V: TRBV28; J: TRBJ1-6; D: NA; CDR3: CASRRGRVAYSPLHF; DNA: TGTGCCAGCAGACGAGGAAGGGTTGCTTATTCACCCCTCCACTTT
size: many; V: TRBV5-1; J: TRBJ2-7; D: NA; CDR3: CASSPNPTDGEQYF; DNA: TGCGCCAGCAGCCCGAACCCGACGGATGGGGAGCAGTACTTC
size: many; V: TRBV9; J: TRBJ2-2; D: NA; CDR3: CASSVVSGSTGELFF; DNA: TGTGCCAGCAGCGTAGTAAGCGGGTCTACCGGGGAGCTGTTTTTT
size: many; V: TRBV6-1; J: TRBJ1-5; D: NA; CDR3: CASSDGRVNQPQHF; DNA: TGTGCCAGCAGTGACGGGAGGGTCAATCAGCCCCAGCATTTT
size: many; V: TRBV7-9; J: TRBJ1-1; D: TRBD1; CDR3: CASSPQGAETEAFF; DNA: TGTGCCAGCAGCCCCCAGGGGGCTGAGACTGAAGCTTTCTTT
size: many; V: TRBV7-3; J: TRBJ1-1; D: TRBD1; CDR3: CASSPSGTGGGTEAFF; DNA: TGTGCCAGCAGCCCCTCCGGGACAGGGGGCGGCACTGAAGCTTTCTTT
size: NA; V: TRBV6-2/TRBV6-3; J: TRBJ2-2; D: TRBD2; CDR3: CASSVRLAPRTGELFF; DNA: TGTGCCAGCAGTGTACGACTAGCACCGAGGACCGGGGAGCTGTTTTTT
size: many; V: TRBV6-5; J: TRBJ2-4; D: NA; CDR3: CASSSTGQKNIQYF; DNA: TGTGCCAGCAGTTCAACAGGACAGAAAAACATTCAGTACTTC
size: many; V: TRBV28; J: TRBJ1-1; D: NA; CDR3: CASSPKGGVNTEAFF; DNA: TGTGCCAGCAGCCCTAAGGGGGGAGTGAACACTGAAGCTTTCTTT
size: NA; V: TRBV20-1; J: TRBJ2-7; D: NA; CDR3: CSARETVSYEQYF; DNA: TGCAGTGCTAGAGAGACAGTTTCCTACGAGCAGTACTTC
size: many; V: TRBV12-3/TRBV12-4; J: TRBJ1-2; D: NA; CDR3: CASSPRTNGYTF; DNA: TGTGCCAGCAGTCCCAGGACGAATGGCTACACCTTC
size: many; V: TRBV4-2; J: TRBJ2-5; D: TRBD2; CDR3: CASSQSGAGEETQYF; DNA: TGTGCCAGCAGCCAATCCGGAGCGGGAGAAGAGACCCAGTACTTC
size: many; V: TRBV27; J: TRBJ1-6; D: NA; CDR3: CASTSWEGNSPLHF; DNA: TGTGCCAGCACGTCCTGGGAGGGGAATTCACCCCTCCACTTT
size: many; V: TRBV2; J: TRBJ2-2; D: NA; CDR3: CASSERIRSRTGELFF; DNA: TGTGCCAGCAGTGAGCGGATTAGAAGTCGAACCGGGGAGCTGTTTTTT
size: many; V: TRBV2; J: TRBJ1-5; D: TRBD1; CDR3: CAGSWDRSSNQPQHF; DNA: TGTGCCGGCAGTTGGGACAGGTCTAGCAATCAGCCCCAGCATTTT
size: once; V: TRBV30; J: TRBJ1-3; D: NA; CDR3: CALNRDSGNTIYF; DNA: TGTGCCTTGAACAGGGACTCTGGAAACACCATATATTTT
size: few; V: TRBV6-1; J: TRBJ2-2; D: TRBD1; CDR3: CASMGTGDTGELFF; DNA: TGTGCCAGCATGGGGACAGGGGACACCGGGGAGCTGTTTTTT
size: many; V: TRBV7-9; J: TRBJ1-2; D: TRBD1; CDR3: CASSPSTGIGGYTF; DNA: TGTGCCAGCAGCCCGTCGACAGGGATCGGTGGCTACACCTTC
size: many; V: TRBV19; J: TRBJ1-5; D: TRBD1; CDR3: CASPRGDRGNQPQHF; DNA: TGTGCCAGTCCCAGAGGGGACAGAGGCAATCAGCCCCAGCATTTT